This T cell receptor (beta chain) appears in the sequencing data of a study of vaccination and CD4 T cells after COVID-19. CDR3 length: 16 amino acids. Germline assignment: CDR1 DFQATT and CDR2 SNEGSKA (reference sequence). The J segment lost 4 bases and the V segment lost 0 bases, leaving 5 bases of the junction unmatched. Worth noting for this clonotype: What it binds is not known.

The sample's treatment: 10-day PBMC culture with coronavirus spike peptide pools or control peptides (ViraFEST assay). The unexposed donor provided CD4+ T cells, which were taken before the COVID-19 pandemic (2011-2018). Sequenced with the Oncomine TCR Beta short-read assay was DNA taken from cultured CD4+ T cells. TCRdb reanalysed the PCR reads using MiXCR and keeps one entry per CDR3 protein. This sample carries 9,600 or so distinct CDR3 sequences, about half of them seen once, and the ten largest clones take about a sixth. Sequenced input: CD4+ T cells from blood, cultured in vitro. The genes are TRBV20-1 and TRBJ2-1, with 11 bases lining up with TRBD2. The sequence came from a human donor in good health. CDR3 coding DNA: TGCAGTGCTAGAGAAAGAGGGACTAGCGGTTACAATGAGCAGTTCTTC. It translates to CSARERGTSGYNEQFF.